This is a list of T cell receptor beta chains from one sample in a study of CD8+ T cells in alopecia areata. This table comes from immunoSEQ multiplex PCR, and its TCRdb copy is limited to in-frame clones, with some not included. The sample records some 120,000 clones, around 48% being singletons. The sample consisted of NKG2D-low CD8+ T cells sorted from blood. These receptors were collected from a human donor with alopecia areata. CDR3s include the opening cysteine and the closing phenylalanine or tryptophan. The order of the fields is CDR3 protein, CDR3 DNA, clone size, J gene, D gene, V gene. A D gene is named only where the DNA matches it firmly. Clone size is given for some rows only: seen once, a few or many times, or a class if the clone is expanded.

CAWSTGRSYEQYF | TGTGCCTGGAGTACAGGGCGAAGCTACGAGCAGTACTTC | - | TRBJ2-7 | - | TRBV30
CSVGTGIHGYTF | TGCAGCGTTGGGACAGGGATCCATGGCTACACCTTC | - | TRBJ1-2 | TRBD1 | TRBV29-1
CSVVGQGKVGETQYF | TGCAGCGTTGTCGGACAGGGGAAGGTGGGAGAGACCCAGTACTTC | few | TRBJ2-5 | TRBD1 | TRBV29-1
CASSLGSQQFF | TGCGCCAGCAGCTTGGGGTCGCAGCAGTTCTTC | - | TRBJ2-1 | - | TRBV5-1
CASSQAEEFSNEQFF | TGCGCCAGCAGCCAAGCAGAGGAGTTCTCGAATGAGCAGTTCTTC | once | TRBJ2-1 | - | TRBV4-3
CAWRDSTNEKLFF | TGTGCCTGGAGGGACAGTACTAATGAAAAACTGTTTTTT | - | TRBJ1-4 | - | TRBV30
CASSFSTDTQYF | TGTGCCAGCAGCTTCTCTACAGATACGCAGTATTTT | - | TRBJ2-3 | - | TRBV5-4
CSVGGTEAFF | TGCAGCGTTGGGGGGACTGAAGCTTTCTTT | few | TRBJ1-1 | - | TRBV29-1
CASSLTPNVLTF | TGTGCCAGCAGTTTGACCCCCAACGTCCTGACTTTC | few | TRBJ2-6 | - | TRBV28
CASSTVNSGAETQYF | TGCGCCAGCAGCACTGTAAACTCAGGAGCGGAGACCCAGTACTTC | - | TRBJ2-5 | - | TRBV5-1
CSVEEGSGTDTQYF | TGCAGCGTTGAAGAGGGAAGTGGCACAGATACGCAGTATTTT | few | TRBJ2-3 | - | TRBV29-1
CASSISSEGHEQFF | TGTGCCAGTAGTATATCCAGTGAGGGACATGAGCAGTTCTTC | few | TRBJ2-1 | - | TRBV19
CAWMVLTSTDTQYF | TGTGCCTGGATGGTTCTCACTAGCACAGATACGCAGTATTTT | - | TRBJ2-3 | - | TRBV30
CSVGTTWSNEQFF | TGCAGCGTTGGGACCACGTGGAGCAATGAGCAGTTCTTC | few | TRBJ2-1 | - | TRBV29-1
CASSMGYTEAFF | TGTGCCAGCTCAATGGGTTACACTGAAGCTTTCTTT | few | TRBJ1-1 | - | TRBV18
CASSQDSGQGTGELFF | TGTGCCAGCAGCCAAGATAGCGGACAGGGGACCGGGGAGCTGTTTTTT | - | TRBJ2-2 | TRBD1 | TRBV14
CSVPGVAGGANVLTF | TGCAGCGTTCCAGGGGTGGCGGGTGGGGCCAACGTCCTGACTTTC | few | TRBJ2-6 | - | TRBV29-1
CSAIYNEQFF | TGCAGTGCGATTTACAATGAGCAGTTCTTC | - | TRBJ2-1 | - | TRBV20-1
CASSLSLNTEAFF | TGTGCCAGCAGTTTATCGTTGAACACTGAAGCTTTCTTT | - | TRBJ1-1 | - | TRBV27
CSVAGGRYNEQFF | TGCAGCGTAGCGGGAGGGCGATACAATGAGCAGTTCTTC | few | TRBJ2-1 | TRBD2 | TRBV29-1
CSVDGAGSGGGETQYF | TGCAGCGTTGACGGAGCCGGGTCAGGGGGAGGCGAGACCCAGTACTTC | - | TRBJ2-5 | - | TRBV29-1
CASSGGQYEQYF | TGTGCCAGCAGTGGGGGACAGTACGAGCAGTACTTC | - | TRBJ2-7 | TRBD1 | TRBV27
CAWSVTGGGDQPQHF | TGTGCCTGGAGTGTAACCGGGGGCGGCGATCAGCCCCAGCATTTT | - | TRBJ1-5 | - | TRBV30
CASSLAVDEAFF | TGTGCCAGCAGCTTAGCGGTCGATGAAGCTTTCTTT | - | TRBJ1-1 | - | TRBV7-9
CASSVGVEQFF | TGTGCCAGCAGCGTCGGGGTAGAGCAGTTCTTC | - | TRBJ2-1 | - | TRBV2
CASSPHNTGELFF | TGTGCCAGCAGCCCTCATAACACCGGGGAGCTGTTTTTT | - | TRBJ2-2 | - | TRBV27
CSVEDRQALFSGANVLTF | TGCAGCGTTGAAGATCGACAGGCACTATTCTCTGGGGCCAACGTCCTGACTTTC | once | TRBJ2-6 | - | TRBV29-1
CARVRTGTPPGPDEQYF | TGTGCCAGAGTAAGAACCGGGACACCTCCGGGACCCGACGAGCAGTACTTC | - | TRBJ2-7 | - | TRBV2
CASSFLGGTGELFF | TGTGCCAGCAGTTTTTTGGGGGGAACCGGGGAGCTGTTTTTT | - | TRBJ2-2 | - | TRBV27
CASSGSSYEQYF | TGTGCCAGCAGCGGAAGCTCCTACGAGCAGTACTTC | - | TRBJ2-7 | - | TRBV27
CSAGTSGTTDTQYF | TGCAGCGCTGGGACTAGCGGGACCACAGATACGCAGTATTTT | few | TRBJ2-3 | TRBD2 | TRBV29-1
CAMDTDTQYF | TGTGCCATGGACACAGATACGCAGTATTTT | - | TRBJ2-3 | - | TRBV7-9
CASTAELTSYEQYF | TGTGCCAGCACGGCGGAGCTTACTTCCTACGAGCAGTACTTC | - | TRBJ2-7 | - | TRBV6-6
CASSLASNNEQFF | TGCGCCAGCAGCTTGGCCTCAAACAATGAGCAGTTCTTC | - | TRBJ2-1 | - | TRBV5-1
CSVVLGSSYEQYF | TGCAGCGTTGTCCTCGGGAGCTCCTACGAGCAGTACTTC | few | TRBJ2-7 | - | TRBV29-1
CASSLVVGGMAKNIQYF | TGTGCCAGCAGCTTAGTAGTTGGCGGGATGGCCAAAAACATTCAGTACTTC | - | TRBJ2-4 | - | TRBV7-9
CSVEGQTEAFF | TGCAGCGTTGAAGGACAGACTGAAGCTTTCTTT | few | TRBJ1-1 | - | TRBV29-1
CASSQEAAASYNEQFF | TGCGCCAGCAGCCAAGAAGCAGCGGCCTCCTACAATGAGCAGTTCTTC | - | TRBJ2-1 | - | TRBV4-3
CASSHTTGTQETQYF | TGCGCCAGCAGCCACACTACAGGGACACAAGAGACCCAGTACTTC | - | TRBJ2-5 | - | TRBV4-1
CASSVGDVETQYF | TGTGCCAGCAGCGTAGGGGATGTGGAGACCCAGTACTTC | few | TRBJ2-5 | - | TRBV9
CASSQPGLADEQYF | TGTGCCAGCAGCCAACCGGGACTAGCGGATGAGCAGTACTTC | - | TRBJ2-7 | TRBD2 | TRBV4-2
CSVSQGQSYEQYF | TGCAGCGTGAGCCAGGGTCAATCCTACGAGCAGTACTTC | - | TRBJ2-7 | - | TRBV29-1
CASSLGTESSYEQYF | TGTGCCAGCAGTCTCGGGACAGAGAGCTCCTACGAGCAGTACTTC | - | TRBJ2-7 | TRBD1 | TRBV6-1
CSAGAEYEQYF | TGCAGTGCTGGGGCCGAGTACGAGCAGTACTTC | - | TRBJ2-7 | - | TRBV20-1
CASSVPPGAGELFF | TGTGCCAGCAGTGTCCCCCCTGGGGCCGGGGAGCTGTTTTTT | - | TRBJ2-2 | - | TRBV28
CASRPSETQYF | TGTGCCAGCAGGCCATCCGAGACCCAGTACTTC | - | TRBJ2-5 | - | TRBV2
CSVEDSSYGYTF | TGCAGCGTGGAGGACAGTTCCTATGGCTACACCTTC | few | TRBJ1-2 | - | TRBV29-1
CASSDITGELFF | TGTGCCAGCAGTGATATAACCGGGGAGCTGTTTTTT | few | TRBJ2-2 | - | TRBV27
CATSKPGTGGRIEQYF | TGTGCCACCAGCAAACCCGGGACAGGGGGAAGAATCGAGCAGTACTTC | - | TRBJ2-7 | TRBD1 | TRBV15
CASSLGLGANTEAFF | TGTGCCAGCAGCTTGGGTCTGGGGGCGAACACTGAAGCTTTCTTT | - | TRBJ1-1 | - | TRBV5-6
CASSFGYDEQFF | TGTGCCAGCAGCTTCGGATATGATGAGCAGTTCTTC | - | TRBJ2-1 | - | TRBV5-6
CASSGGGRVGQPQHF | TGTGCCAGCAGTGGCGGGGGCCGAGTTGGGCAGCCCCAGCATTTT | - | TRBJ1-5 | - | TRBV2
CASSPIAGEVADTQYF | TGTGCCAGCAGTCCTATAGCGGGAGAAGTCGCAGATACGCAGTATTTT | - | TRBJ2-3 | TRBD2 | TRBV27
CASSFLTDTQYF | TGTGCCAGCAGTTTCCTCACAGATACGCAGTATTTT | once | TRBJ2-3 | - | TRBV27
CSVGTGAHDPTYEQYF | TGCAGCGTGGGGACAGGGGCCCACGACCCAACCTACGAGCAGTACTTC | few | TRBJ2-7 | TRBD1 | TRBV29-1